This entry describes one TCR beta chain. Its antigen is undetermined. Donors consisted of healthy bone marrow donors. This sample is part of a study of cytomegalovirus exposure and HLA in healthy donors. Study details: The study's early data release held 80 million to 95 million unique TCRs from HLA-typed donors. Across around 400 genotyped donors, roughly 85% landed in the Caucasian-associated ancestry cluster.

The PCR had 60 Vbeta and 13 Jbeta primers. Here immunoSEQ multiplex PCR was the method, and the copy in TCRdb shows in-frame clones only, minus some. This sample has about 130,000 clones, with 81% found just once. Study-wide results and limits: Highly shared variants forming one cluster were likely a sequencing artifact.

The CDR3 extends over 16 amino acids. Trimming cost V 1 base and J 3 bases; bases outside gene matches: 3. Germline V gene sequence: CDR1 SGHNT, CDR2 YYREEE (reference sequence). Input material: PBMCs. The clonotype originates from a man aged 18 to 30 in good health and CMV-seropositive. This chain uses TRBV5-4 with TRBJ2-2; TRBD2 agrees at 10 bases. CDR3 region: CASSLSGRVDTGELFF. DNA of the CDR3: TGTGCCAGCAGCTTGAGCGGGAGGGTCGACACCGGGGAGCTGTTTTTT.